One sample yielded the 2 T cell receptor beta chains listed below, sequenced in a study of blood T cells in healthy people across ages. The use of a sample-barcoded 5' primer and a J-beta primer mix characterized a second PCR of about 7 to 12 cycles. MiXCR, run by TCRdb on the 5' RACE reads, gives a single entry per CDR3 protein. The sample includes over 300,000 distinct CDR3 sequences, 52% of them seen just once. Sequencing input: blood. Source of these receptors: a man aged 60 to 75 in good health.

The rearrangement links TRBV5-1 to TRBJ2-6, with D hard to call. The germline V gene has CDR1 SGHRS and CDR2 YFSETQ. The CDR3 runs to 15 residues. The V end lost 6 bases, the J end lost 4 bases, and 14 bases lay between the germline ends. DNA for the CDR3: TGCGCCAGCACCCATGCCGGGTCGGGGGCCAACGTCCTGACTTTC. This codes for CASTHAGSGANVLTF.

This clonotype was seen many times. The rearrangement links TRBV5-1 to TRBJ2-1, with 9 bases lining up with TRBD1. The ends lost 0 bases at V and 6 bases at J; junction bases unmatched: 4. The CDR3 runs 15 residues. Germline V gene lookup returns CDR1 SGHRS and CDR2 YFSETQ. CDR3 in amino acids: CASSLGTGAFNEQFF. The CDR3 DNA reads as TGCGCCAGCAGCTTGGGGACAGGGGCATTCAATGAGCAGTTCTTC.